This T cell receptor (beta chain) was obtained from a study of blood T cell repertoires in COVID-19. Measured with immunoSEQ multiplex PCR; TCRdb has only the in-frame clones, and not every one. Among under 350,000 clones listed, around 85% were seen once. V lost 0 bases to trimming and J lost 7 bases, with 18 bases between them. The germline V gene has CDR1 GTSNPN and CDR2 SVGIG (reference sequence). This CDR3 comprises 15 residues. V is TRBV30 and J is TRBJ1-1; tentatively, D is TRBD1 (5 bases). The sample comprised PBMCs or T cells enriched from blood (not recorded which). This receptor was identified in a woman aged 35 to 49 with acute COVID-19. As DNA, the CDR3 is TGTGCCTGGAGTGTACCAGGGCAGGGAAGGCGTGAAGCTTTCTTT. Protein: CAWSVPGQGRREAFF. The full variable domain, in which reference TRBV30 and TRBJ1-1 provide the parts outside the CDR3, is SQTIHQWPATLVQPVGSPLSLECTVEGTSNPNLYWYRQAAGRGLQLLFYSVGIGQISSEVPQNLSASRPQDRQFILSSKKLLLSDSGFYLCAWSVPGQGRREAFFGQGTRLTVV.